These 23 T cell receptor beta chains share one sample of origin, sequenced in a study of T cell responses to AZD1222 COVID-19 vaccine (dated by TCRdb to the early 2020s). Library prep was done by the immunoSEQ multiplex PCR assay. TCRdb mirrors the immuneACCESS table, restricted to in-frame sequences. Some clones are absent from its copies; in checked studies, under half trace to an unresolved V gene, and the reason for the others is unknown. Counted in this sample were roughly 140,000 clones; over 75% of them appeared once. The ten largest clonotypes hold 3.2% of the sample. Reading the label with the study, this specimen's time point is: about 28 days (+/-7) after the second vaccine dose. The sequencing here drew on peripheral blood, taken 28 days after the second AZD1222 dose. Receptor source: an adult who received the AZD1222 COVID-19 vaccine.

V gene TRBV12-5 combines with J gene TRBJ2-3, with no clear D. The CDR3 covers 14 residues. The V end lost 4 bases, the J end lost 0 bases, and 8 bases lay between the germline ends. Germline-derived CDR1 and CDR2 are LGHNT and FRNRAP. In nucleotides, the CDR3 is TGTGCTAGTGGTTCTCTCGTGAGCACAGATACGCAGTATTTT. Its translation: CASGSLVSTDTQYF.

The chain couples TRBV7-8 to TRBJ2-7; TRBD1 matches 7 bases. J was trimmed by 1 base and V by 5 bases; bases with no gene match: 2. CDR1 is SGHVS, CDR2 FQNEAQ, per germline. The CDR3 covers 13 residues. The CDR3 loop reads CASSPGQSYEQYF. CDR3 DNA sequence: TGTGCCAGCAGCCCGGGACAGTCCTACGAGCAGTACTTC.

The chain couples TRBV7-9 to TRBJ2-7; D not resolved. CDR3 size: 19 residues. CDR1 SEHNR and CDR2 FQNEAQ come from the germline V gene (reference sequence). The V gene lost 1 base and the J gene lost 5 bases, with 27 bases spanning the gap. The CDR3 here is CASSLVHLGFGGAAHEQYF. DNA of the CDR3: TGTGCCAGCAGCTTAGTTCACTTAGGGTTCGGCGGAGCTGCACACGAGCAGTACTTC.

This clone was seen only once. The chain uses TRBV6-5 and TRBJ1-1, with a tentative D call TRBD1 (5 bases). Germline CDR1 MNHEY, CDR2 SVGAGI. This CDR3 is built from 16 residues. The V gene lost 2 bases and the J gene lost 1 base, with 14 bases spanning the gap. In nucleotides, the CDR3 is TGTGCCAGCAGTTACCGGTCGGGGCACTCGAACACTGAAGCTTTCTTT. Protein sequence: CASSYRSGHSNTEAFF.

CDR3 coding DNA: TGTGCCAGCAGCTTGGGACAGGGGAGGAGAAACGAGCAGTACTTC. Protein: CASSLGQGRRNEQYF. This sequence joins TRBV5-4 and TRBJ2-7; 8 positions match TRBD1. The germline CDR1 and CDR2 sequences are SGHNT and YYREEE (reference sequence). The V gene end was trimmed by 0 bases and the J gene end by 5 bases; junction bases not matched to a gene: 7. The CDR3 extends over 15 amino acids. Full variable domain (missing parts from reference TRBV5-4 and TRBJ2-7): ETGVTQSPTHLIKTRGQQVTLRCSSQSGHNTVSWYQQALGQGPQFIFQYYREEENGRGNFPPRFSGLQFPNYSSELNVNALELDDSALYLCASSLGQGRRNEQYFGPGTRLTVT.

This chain connects TRBV6-5 to TRBJ2-1; D is unclear. The CDR3 has 14 amino acids. V was pared by 8 bases and J by 6 bases, with 17 bases between. Germline V CDR1 and CDR2: MNHEY, SVGAGI. CDR3 DNA: TGTGCCAGCCTCGAGCAGATTACTTCCAATGAGCAGTTCTTC. Residues: CASLEQITSNEQFF.

This clone came up once. The rearrangement links TRBV5-4 to TRBJ2-7, with 7 bases aligning to TRBD2. The CDR3 runs 14 residues. Germline V CDR1 and CDR2: SGHNT, YYREEE (reference sequence). After removal of 2 bases from V and 2 bases from J, the junction contained 4 bases not matched to a gene. The CDR3 region is CASSFSSGPYEQYF. CDR3 bases: TGTGCCAGCAGCTTCTCTAGCGGACCCTACGAGCAGTACTTC.

The J gene is TRBJ1-2, the V gene TRBV7-9; TRBD1 matches 8 bases. The CDR3 is made up of 14 amino acids. V was pared by 3 bases and J by 4 bases, with 4 bases of the junction left unmatched. Germline V CDR1 and CDR2: SEHNR, FQNEAQ (reference sequence). The DNA for the CDR3 is TGTGCCAGCAGCTTCCCGGACAGGGTCTATGGCTACACCTTC. Protein: CASSFPDRVYGYTF.

The rearrangement links TRBV5-1 to TRBJ1-2, with D possibly TRBD1 on 5 matching bases. Germline assignment: CDR1 SGHRS and CDR2 YFSETQ. The CDR3 sequence is 15 residues long. V lost 1 base to trimming and J lost 0 bases, with 10 bases between them. The CDR3 DNA follows: TGCGCCAGCAGCTTGACAGGCCTTTCTAACTATGGCTACACCTTC. The encoded protein is CASSLTGLSNYGYTF.

This sequence joins TRBV4-2 and TRBJ2-2, with 9 nucleotides matching TRBD1. The V and J ends lost 4 bases and 1 base, in that order; junction bases with no gene match: 4. CDR3 length: 16 residues. CDR1 and CDR2 (germline): LGHNA, YNFKEQ. The CDR3 DNA reads as TGTGCCAGCAGCCCAGGACAGGGGCAGAACACCGGGGAGCTGTTTTTT. This encodes CASSPGQGQNTGELFF.

This chain uses TRBV7-2 with TRBJ2-2, with D hard to call. In germline, CDR1 is SGHTA, CDR2 FQGNSA. The ends were cut back, 5 bases at V and 1 base at J, with 5 bases in the middle. CDR3 length equals 13 residues. The CDR3 coding sequence is TGTGCCAGCAGCATGCTGAACACCGGGGAGCTGTTTTTT. This encodes CASSMLNTGELFF.

V is TRBV5-8 and J is TRBJ1-5; possible D gene TRBD1, 5 bases. Germline V gives CDR1 SGHTS, CDR2 YDEGEE. The CDR3 extends over 14 amino acids. Trimming pared 1 base from V and 7 bases from J, leaving 12 bases between. The CDR3 DNA follows: TGTGCCAGCAGCTTGACGGGGAGACAGCAGCCCCAGCATTTT. It codes for CASSLTGRQQPQHF.

The rearrangement links TRBV15 to TRBJ2-1, with D possibly matching TRBD1 (5 bases). V lost 0 bases and J lost 2, with 11 bases in between. The CDR3 spans 16 residues. Germline CDR1 and CDR2: LNHNV and YYDKDF (reference sequence). CDR3 loop: CATSRDRGMAYNEQFF. CDR3 nucleotides: TGTGCCACCAGCAGAGATAGGGGCATGGCCTACAATGAGCAGTTCTTC.

Relative to its sample, this clone is medium-sized. This chain uses TRBV2 with TRBJ2-7; D call uncertain. The V end was cut by 4 bases, the J end by 0 bases, with 10 bases between. The CDR3 is 14 amino acids. Germline CDR1 is SNHLY and CDR2 is FYNNEI. DNA of the CDR3: TGTGCCAGCAGTGGGCTCGGAAGCTCCTACGAGCAGTACTTC. It encodes CASSGLGSSYEQYF.

The chain recombines TRBV19 with TRBJ2-7; TRBD2 is a possible D gene (5 bases). Germline lookup yields CDR1 LNHDA and CDR2 SQIVND (reference sequence). This CDR3 comprises 17 residues. V lost 1 base and J lost 5, with 21 bases in between. The CDR3 nucleotides read TGTGCCAGTAGTATAGCGCCCCCTGGACTCGGCTACAACGAGCAGTACTTC. Its protein is CASSIAPPGLGYNEQYF.

Concerning this clone: The junction and the germline gene differ at one end; a read error may be behind it. The chain links TRBV19 to TRBJ1-3; no clear D. The CDR3 runs 11 residues. From germline, CDR1 is LNHDA and CDR2 SQIVND (reference sequence). For the CDR3, the DNA is TGCCCCTCGCGCGGAGGAAACACCATATATTTT. It specifies CPSRGGNTIYF.

This clone has a single count. V usage is TRBV7-5 and J usage is TRBJ2-7; TRBD2 is the table's D call, not checked against the DNA. TRBV7-5 is a pseudogene. This CDR3 contains 14 residues. The CDR3 DNA reads as TGTGTCAGAAGCAGTGGACTAGCGGGGCCCGAGCAGTACTTC. This encodes CVRSSGLAGPEQYF.

V and J are TRBV3-1 (or the pseudogene TRBV3-2) and TRBJ1-2; 7 nucleotides line up with TRBD1. This CDR3 is built from 15 residues. The V segment lost 4 bases and the J segment 5 bases; nucleotides outside the gene matches: 10. Germline lookup yields CDR1 LGHDT and CDR2 YNNKEL (reference sequence). CDR3 sequence: CASSPTGTDNYGYTF. The CDR3 nucleotides are TGTGCCAGCAGCCCTACAGGGACAGATAATTATGGCTACACCTTC.

This sequence joins TRBV5-1 and TRBJ2-1, with no clear D. Germline CDR1 SGHRS, CDR2 YFSETQ. The V and J ends lost 1 base and 4 bases respectively, with 9 bases between them. The CDR3 is made up of 14 amino acids. CDR3 amino acids: CASSLSTKYNEQFF. Written as DNA, the CDR3 is TGCGCCAGCAGCTTGTCCACAAAGTACAATGAGCAGTTCTTC.

The genes are TRBV5-4 and TRBJ2-7; 15 bases are shared with TRBD2. V shed 5 bases and J 5 bases; nucleotides not matched to a gene: 8. This CDR3 is 16 amino acids long. Germline V gene data show CDR1 as SGHNT and CDR2 as YYREEE (reference sequence). CDR3 loop: CASSRTSGRVLDEQYF. As DNA, the CDR3 is TGTGCCAGCAGTCGGACTAGCGGGAGGGTGCTAGACGAGCAGTACTTC.

This chain uses TRBV27 with TRBJ1-2, with a possible D match to TRBD1 (6 bases). The CDR3 has 13 amino acids. V dropped 5 bases and J dropped 5 bases, with 12 bases sitting between them. Germline CDR1 MNHEY, CDR2 SMNVEV (reference sequence). The CDR3 reads CASSGQGNYGYTF. The CDR3 DNA reads TGTGCCAGCAGTGGGCAGGGGAATTATGGCTACACCTTC.

This sequence joins TRBV29-1 and TRBJ1-5; 7 bases map to TRBD1. V trimming: 6 bases; J trimming: 4 bases; junction bases outside the gene matches: 6. Germline V gives CDR1 SQVTM, CDR2 ANQGSEA. This CDR3 has 13 amino acids. The CDR3 DNA is TGCAGCGTGCGACAGGGAAGAAATCAGCCCCAGCATTTT. The encoded protein is CSVRQGRNQPQHF.

The chain employs TRBV25-1 and TRBJ2-3, with D tentatively TRBD1 (6 bases). The CDR3 is 15 amino acids. V was pared by 5 bases and J by 4 bases, with 16 bases between. Germline CDR1 reads MGHDK; CDR2 reads SYGVNS. The CDR3 loop reads CASSPRDKIADTQYF. CDR3 DNA: TGTGCCAGCAGTCCCCGGGACAAAATTGCAGATACGCAGTATTTT.